Shown below are 12 T cell receptor beta chains from a single sample sequenced in a study of T-cell reconstitution after alpha-beta-depleted transplantation in children. Preparation of the TCRbeta library was carried out with unique molecular identifiers. TCRdb itself ran the PCR reads through MiXCR, one entry per CDR3 protein. The sample includes 200,000 or so distinct CDR3 sequences, just under 6.5% seen only once; the top ten take 4.5% to 5.5%. This material consisted of PBMCs, taken before TCRalphabeta/CD19-depleted stem cell transplant. These receptors were obtained from a girl in the first two years of life with combined immunodeficiency, due to receive a stem cell transplant.

This clonotype was observed at least ten times. The chain employs TRBV28 and TRBJ2-3; D is perhaps TRBD1 (8 bases). The germline V gene encodes CDR1 MDHEN and CDR2 SYDVKM. The CDR3 is made up of 14 amino acids. V was clipped by 10 bases and J by 6 bases, with 20 bases between them. The CDR3, as DNA: TGTGCCACCAGCGGGGACAGGTTCGACGATACGCAGTATTTT. As protein: CATSGDRFDDTQYF.

The chain is built from TRBV27 and TRBJ2-3; D remains unclear. The V and J ends lost 0 bases and 9 bases respectively, with 4 bases between them. This CDR3 has 11 amino acids. Germline V gene lookup returns CDR1 MNHEY and CDR2 SMNVEV (reference sequence). The CDR3 DNA reads as TGTGCCAGCAGTTTATCATGGACGCAGTATTTT. It encodes CASSLSWTQYF.

J is TRBJ2-7 and V is TRBV14; possible D gene TRBD1, 5 bases. V dropped 3 bases and J dropped 4 bases, with 16 bases sitting between them. Germline V gives CDR1 SGHDN, CDR2 FVKESK. The CDR3 is 15 residues long. Here the CDR3 reads CASSQSDGRGYEQYF. The CDR3 nucleotides are TGTGCCAGCAGCCAGTCGGACGGAAGGGGATACGAGCAGTACTTC.

This clonotype was observed a handful of times. This sequence joins TRBV29-1 and TRBJ2-5; 7 nucleotides align to TRBD2. CDR1 and CDR2 (germline): SQVTM, ANQGSEA. The ends lost 4 bases at V and 4 bases at J; junction bases unmatched: 12. This CDR3 is built from 15 residues. The CDR3 spells CSVVGTITGGETQYF. The CDR3 DNA is TGCAGCGTTGTGGGGACTATCACTGGGGGAGAGACCCAGTACTTC.

This chain connects TRBV4-3 to TRBJ2-1; D perhaps matches TRBD2 (5 bases). The CDR3 sequence is 16 residues long. Germline CDR1 reads LGHNA; CDR2 reads YSLEER. V was shortened by 2 bases and J by 3 bases, with 14 bases between the two germline ends. CDR3: CASSQFARANYNEQFF. The CDR3 bases are TGCGCCAGCAGCCAATTTGCGCGGGCTAACTACAATGAGCAGTTCTTC.

This clonotype was observed a handful of times. CDR3 protein: CASSYIDRTYEQYF. As DNA, the CDR3 is TGTGCCAGCAGTTACATTGACAGAACCTACGAGCAGTACTTC. The genes are TRBV6-2 or TRBV6-3 and TRBJ2-7; D perhaps matches TRBD1 (5 bases). Trimming stripped 2 bases from V and 2 bases from J, with 10 bases between. Germline assignment: CDR1 MNHEY and CDR2 SVGEGT. CDR3 size: 14 residues.

This clonotype was found many times. V usage is TRBV5-5 and J usage is TRBJ2-5, with D uncertain. V was trimmed by 4 bases and J by 2 bases, leaving 12 bases between them. Germline CDR1 reads SGHKS; CDR2 reads YYEKEE (reference sequence). CDR3 length: 14 residues. DNA for the CDR3: TGTGCCAGCAGCAGAGGACCCCATCAAGAGACCCAGTACTTC. Amino acid sequence: CASSRGPHQETQYF.

In this sample, this clonotype turned up many times. This chain joins TRBV6-1 and TRBJ2-1; D assignment may be TRBD1 or TRBD2 (6 bases each). The V and J ends lost 4 bases and 4 bases respectively, with 14 bases between them. The germline V gene encodes CDR1 MNHNS and CDR2 SASEGT. This CDR3 is built from 15 residues. The chain's CDR3 is CASSGTEGTYNEQFF. CDR3 DNA: TGTGCCAGCAGTGGGACGGAGGGGACATACAATGAGCAGTTCTTC.

CDR3 region: CAWSVAGADEQFF. The CDR3 bases are TGTGCCTGGAGTGTTGCAGGGGCGGATGAGCAGTTCTTC. The rearrangement uses TRBV30 and TRBJ2-1, with a tentative D call TRBD1 (6 bases). The CDR3 runs 13 residues. The V end lost 0 bases, the J end lost 8 bases, and 11 bases lay between the germline ends. CDR1 is GTSNPN, CDR2 SVGIG, per germline (reference sequence).

This clonotype was found many times. This chain links TRBV7-9 with TRBJ2-1; 10 nucleotides align to TRBD2. The CDR3 covers 15 residues. V lost 4 bases to trimming and J lost 7 bases; unmatched junction nucleotides: 7. Germline-derived CDR1 and CDR2 are SEHNR and FQNEAQ (reference sequence). For the CDR3, the DNA is TGTGCCAGCAGCTCCACTAGCGGGACCCCAAATGAGCAGTTCTTC. Encoded protein: CASSSTSGTPNEQFF.

This clonotype was observed many times. The chain carries TRBV6-5 and TRBJ2-1; D gene ambiguous. Germline CDR1 and CDR2: MNHEY and SVGAGI. V was cut by 2 bases and J by 5 bases, with 10 bases left in between. The CDR3 has 14 residues. CDR3 sequence reads: CASSYNPWNNEQFF. The CDR3 nucleotides read TGTGCCAGCAGTTACAATCCTTGGAACAATGAGCAGTTCTTC.

This clonotype was observed at least ten times. The rearrangement links TRBV12-3 or TRBV12-4 to TRBJ1-4; the D gene is possibly TRBD1 (5 bases). CDR3 length equals 14 residues. Trimming took 5 bases from V and 5 from J, leaving 12 bases between them. CDR3 in amino acids: CASSPGRANEKLFF. The CDR3, as DNA: TGTGCCAGCAGTCCGGGACGGGCGAATGAAAAACTGTTTTTT.